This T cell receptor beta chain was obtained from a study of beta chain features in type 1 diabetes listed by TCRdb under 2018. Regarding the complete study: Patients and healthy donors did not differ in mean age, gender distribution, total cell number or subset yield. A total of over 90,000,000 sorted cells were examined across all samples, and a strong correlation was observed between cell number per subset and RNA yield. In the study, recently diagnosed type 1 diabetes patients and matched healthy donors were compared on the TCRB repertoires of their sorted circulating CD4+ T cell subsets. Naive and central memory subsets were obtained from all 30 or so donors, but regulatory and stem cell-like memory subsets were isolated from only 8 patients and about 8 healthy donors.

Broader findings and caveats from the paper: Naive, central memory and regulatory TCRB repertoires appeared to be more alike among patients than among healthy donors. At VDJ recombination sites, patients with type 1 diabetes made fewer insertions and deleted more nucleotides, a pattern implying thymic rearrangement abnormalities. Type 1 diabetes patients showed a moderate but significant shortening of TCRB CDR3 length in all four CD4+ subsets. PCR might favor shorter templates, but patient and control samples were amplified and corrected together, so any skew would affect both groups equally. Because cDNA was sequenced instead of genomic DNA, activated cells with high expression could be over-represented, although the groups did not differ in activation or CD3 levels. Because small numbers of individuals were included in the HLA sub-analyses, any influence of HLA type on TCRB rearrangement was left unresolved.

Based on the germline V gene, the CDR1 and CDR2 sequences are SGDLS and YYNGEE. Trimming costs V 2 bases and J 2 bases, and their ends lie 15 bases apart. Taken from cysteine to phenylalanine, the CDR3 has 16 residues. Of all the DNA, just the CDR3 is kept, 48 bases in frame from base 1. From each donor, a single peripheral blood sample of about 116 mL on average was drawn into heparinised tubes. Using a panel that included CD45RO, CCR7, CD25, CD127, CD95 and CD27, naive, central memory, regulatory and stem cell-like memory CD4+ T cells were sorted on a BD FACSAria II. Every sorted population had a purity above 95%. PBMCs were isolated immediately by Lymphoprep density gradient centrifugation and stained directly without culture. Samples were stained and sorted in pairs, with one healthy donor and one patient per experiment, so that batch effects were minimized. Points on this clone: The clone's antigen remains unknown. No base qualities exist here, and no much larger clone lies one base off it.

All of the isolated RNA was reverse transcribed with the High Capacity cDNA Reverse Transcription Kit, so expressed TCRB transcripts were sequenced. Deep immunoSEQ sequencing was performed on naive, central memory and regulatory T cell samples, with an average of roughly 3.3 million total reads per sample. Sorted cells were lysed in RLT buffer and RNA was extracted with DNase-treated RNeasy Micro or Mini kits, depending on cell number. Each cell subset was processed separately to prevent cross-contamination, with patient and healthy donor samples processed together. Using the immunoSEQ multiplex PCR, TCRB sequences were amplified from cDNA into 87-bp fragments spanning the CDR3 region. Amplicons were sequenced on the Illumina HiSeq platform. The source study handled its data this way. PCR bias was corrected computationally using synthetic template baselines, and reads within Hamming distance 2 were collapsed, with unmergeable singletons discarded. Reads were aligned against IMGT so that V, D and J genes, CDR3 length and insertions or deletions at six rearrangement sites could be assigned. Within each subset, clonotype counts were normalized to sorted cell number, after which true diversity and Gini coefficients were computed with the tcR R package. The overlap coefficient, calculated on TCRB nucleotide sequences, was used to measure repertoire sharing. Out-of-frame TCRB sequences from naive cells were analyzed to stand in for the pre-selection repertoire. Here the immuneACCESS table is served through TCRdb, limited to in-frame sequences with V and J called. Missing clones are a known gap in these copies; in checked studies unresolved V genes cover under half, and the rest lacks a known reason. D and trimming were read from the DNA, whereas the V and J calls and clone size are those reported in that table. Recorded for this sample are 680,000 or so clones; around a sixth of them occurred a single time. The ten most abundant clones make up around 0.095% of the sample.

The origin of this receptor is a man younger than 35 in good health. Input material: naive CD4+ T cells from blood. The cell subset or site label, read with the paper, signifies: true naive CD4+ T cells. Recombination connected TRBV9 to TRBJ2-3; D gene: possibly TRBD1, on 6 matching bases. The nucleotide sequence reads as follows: TGTGCCAGCAGCGTCCAGTCAGGGGAGAACACAGATACGCAGTATTTT. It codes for CASSVQSGENTDTQYF.